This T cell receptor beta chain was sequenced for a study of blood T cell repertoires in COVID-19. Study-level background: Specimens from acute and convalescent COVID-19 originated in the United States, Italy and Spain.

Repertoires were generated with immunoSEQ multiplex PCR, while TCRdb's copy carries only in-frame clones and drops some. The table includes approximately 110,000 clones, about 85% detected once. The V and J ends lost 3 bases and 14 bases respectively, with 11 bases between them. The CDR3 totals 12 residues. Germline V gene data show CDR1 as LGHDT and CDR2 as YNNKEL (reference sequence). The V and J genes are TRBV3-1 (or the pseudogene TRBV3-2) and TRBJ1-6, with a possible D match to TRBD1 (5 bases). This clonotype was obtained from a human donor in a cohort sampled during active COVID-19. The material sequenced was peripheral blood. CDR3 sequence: CASSQGTRALHF. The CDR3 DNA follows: TGTGCCAGCAGCCAGGGGACTAGAGCCCTCCACTTT.